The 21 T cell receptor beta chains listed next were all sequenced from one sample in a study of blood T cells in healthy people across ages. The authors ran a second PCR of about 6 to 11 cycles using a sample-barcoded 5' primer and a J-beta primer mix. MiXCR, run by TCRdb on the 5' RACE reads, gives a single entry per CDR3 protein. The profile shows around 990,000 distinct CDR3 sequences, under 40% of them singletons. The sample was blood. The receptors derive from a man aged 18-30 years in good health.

CDR3 bases: TGTGCCACCAGCTGGACCGGGACGGAGACCCAGTACTTC. Residues: CATSWTGTETQYF. The chain has TRBV15 and TRBJ2-7; D may match TRBD1 or TRBD2 (5 bases each). The J call may be wrong; the DNA end is better matched by TRBJ2-5. Germline V gives CDR1 LNHNV, CDR2 YYDKDF (reference sequence). The length of the CDR3 is 13 residues.

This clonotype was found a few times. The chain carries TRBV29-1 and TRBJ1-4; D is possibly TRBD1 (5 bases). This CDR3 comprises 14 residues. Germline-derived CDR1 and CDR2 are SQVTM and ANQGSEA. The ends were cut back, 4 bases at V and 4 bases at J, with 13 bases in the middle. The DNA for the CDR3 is TGCAGCGTTGCCTTGCGGGACCTTAATGAAAAACTGTTTTTT. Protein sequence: CSVALRDLNEKLFF.

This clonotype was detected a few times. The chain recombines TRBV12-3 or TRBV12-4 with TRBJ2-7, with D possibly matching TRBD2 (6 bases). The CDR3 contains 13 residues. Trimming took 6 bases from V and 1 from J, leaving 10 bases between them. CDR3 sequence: CASSAGWSYEQYF. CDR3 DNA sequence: TGTGCCAGCAGCGCGGGGTGGTCCTACGAGCAGTACTTC.

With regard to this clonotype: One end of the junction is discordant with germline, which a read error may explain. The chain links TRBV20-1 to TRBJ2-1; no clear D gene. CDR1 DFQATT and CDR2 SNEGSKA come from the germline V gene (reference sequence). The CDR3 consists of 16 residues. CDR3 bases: TGCAGTGCTAGAGTCTCCTTCGGTGGCTCCTACAATGAGCAGTCCTTC. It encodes CSARVSFGGSYNEQSF.

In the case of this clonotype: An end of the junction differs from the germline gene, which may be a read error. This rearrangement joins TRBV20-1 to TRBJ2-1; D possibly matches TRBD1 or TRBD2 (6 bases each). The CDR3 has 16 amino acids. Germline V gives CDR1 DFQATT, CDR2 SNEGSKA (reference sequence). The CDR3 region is CSAREGGTRSYSEQFF. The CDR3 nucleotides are TGCAGTGCTAGAGAGGGGGGCACCCGCTCCTACAGTGAGCAGTTCTTC.

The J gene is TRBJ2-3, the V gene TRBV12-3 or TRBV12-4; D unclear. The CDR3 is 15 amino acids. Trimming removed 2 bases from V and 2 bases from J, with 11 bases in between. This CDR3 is CASSLNGQLTDTQYF. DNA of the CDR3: TGTGCCAGCAGTTTAAATGGGCAGCTCACAGATACGCAGTATTTT.

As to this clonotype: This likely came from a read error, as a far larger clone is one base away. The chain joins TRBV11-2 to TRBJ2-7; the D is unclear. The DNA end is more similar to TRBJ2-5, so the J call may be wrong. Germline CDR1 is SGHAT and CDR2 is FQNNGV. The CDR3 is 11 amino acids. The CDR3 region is CASSPNETQYF. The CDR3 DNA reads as TGTGCCAGCAGCCCAAACGAGACCCAGTACTTC.

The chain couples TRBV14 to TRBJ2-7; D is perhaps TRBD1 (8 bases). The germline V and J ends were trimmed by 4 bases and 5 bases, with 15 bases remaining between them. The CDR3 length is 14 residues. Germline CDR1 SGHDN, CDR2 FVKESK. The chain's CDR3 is CASSPHRGGHEQYF. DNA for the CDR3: TGTGCCAGCAGCCCTCACAGGGGGGGCCACGAGCAGTACTTC.

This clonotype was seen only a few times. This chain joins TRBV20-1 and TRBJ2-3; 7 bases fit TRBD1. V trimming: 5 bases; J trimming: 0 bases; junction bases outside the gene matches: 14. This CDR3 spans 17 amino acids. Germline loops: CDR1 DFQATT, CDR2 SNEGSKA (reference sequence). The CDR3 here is CSADSVTGPSSTDTQYF. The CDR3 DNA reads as TGCAGTGCTGATTCAGTGACAGGGCCTTCTAGCACAGATACGCAGTATTTT.

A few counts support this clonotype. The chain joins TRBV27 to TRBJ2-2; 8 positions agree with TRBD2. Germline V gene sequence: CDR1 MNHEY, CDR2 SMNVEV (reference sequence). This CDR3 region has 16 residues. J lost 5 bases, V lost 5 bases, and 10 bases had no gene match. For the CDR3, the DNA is TGTGCCAGCAGTCATCTTACGGGGGGGCTTACCGGGGAGCTGTTTTTT. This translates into CASSHLTGGLTGELFF.

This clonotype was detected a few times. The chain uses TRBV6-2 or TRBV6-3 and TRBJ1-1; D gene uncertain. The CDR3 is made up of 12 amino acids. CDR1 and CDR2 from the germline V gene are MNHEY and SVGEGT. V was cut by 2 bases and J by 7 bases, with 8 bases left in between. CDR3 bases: TGTGCCAGCAGTTACAGCAACGGTGAAGCTTTCTTT. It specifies CASSYSNGEAFF.

As DNA, the CDR3 is TGTGCAGTCAGCGGTGGGAAGGGCACAGATACGCAGTATTTT. It translates to CAVSGGKGTDTQYF. The rearrangement joins TRBV10-3 to TRBJ2-3; perhaps TRBD2 as D (5 bases). The length of the CDR3 is 14 residues. The germline V gene encodes CDR1 ENHRY and CDR2 SYGVKD.

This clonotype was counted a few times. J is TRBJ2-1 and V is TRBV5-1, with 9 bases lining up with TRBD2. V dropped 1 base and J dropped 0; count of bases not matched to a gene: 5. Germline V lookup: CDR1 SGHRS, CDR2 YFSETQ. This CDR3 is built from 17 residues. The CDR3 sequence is CASSLPSGVSSYNEQFF. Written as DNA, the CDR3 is TGCGCCAGCAGCTTGCCTAGCGGGGTGAGCTCCTACAATGAGCAGTTCTTC.

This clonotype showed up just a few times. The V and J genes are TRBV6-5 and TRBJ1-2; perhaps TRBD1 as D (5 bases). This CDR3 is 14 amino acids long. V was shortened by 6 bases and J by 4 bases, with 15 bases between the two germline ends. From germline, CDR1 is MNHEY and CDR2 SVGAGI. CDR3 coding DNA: TGTGCCAGCAGAACAACAGGAGAACTCTATGGCTACACCTTC. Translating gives CASRTTGELYGYTF.

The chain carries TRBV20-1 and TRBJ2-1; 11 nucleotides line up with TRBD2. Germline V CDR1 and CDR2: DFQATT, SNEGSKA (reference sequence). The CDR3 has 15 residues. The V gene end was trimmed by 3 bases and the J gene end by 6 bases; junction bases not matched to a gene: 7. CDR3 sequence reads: CSASATSGGRNEQFF. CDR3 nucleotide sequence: TGCAGTGCTAGCGCCACTAGCGGGGGCCGCAATGAGCAGTTCTTC.

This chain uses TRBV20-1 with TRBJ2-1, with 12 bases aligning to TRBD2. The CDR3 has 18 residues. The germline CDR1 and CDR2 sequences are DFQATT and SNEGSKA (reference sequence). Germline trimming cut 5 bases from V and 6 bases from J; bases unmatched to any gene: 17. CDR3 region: CSALPPTSGGIRGNEQFF. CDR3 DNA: TGCAGTGCTCTCCCTCCGACTAGCGGGGGAATTAGGGGCAATGAGCAGTTCTTC.

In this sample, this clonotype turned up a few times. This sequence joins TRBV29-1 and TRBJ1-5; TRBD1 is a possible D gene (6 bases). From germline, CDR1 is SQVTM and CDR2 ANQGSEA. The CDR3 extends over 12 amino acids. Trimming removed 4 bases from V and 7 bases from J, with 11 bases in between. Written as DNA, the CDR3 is TGCAGCGTTGCAGGGGAGGGACAGCCCCAGCATTTT. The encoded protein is CSVAGEGQPQHF.

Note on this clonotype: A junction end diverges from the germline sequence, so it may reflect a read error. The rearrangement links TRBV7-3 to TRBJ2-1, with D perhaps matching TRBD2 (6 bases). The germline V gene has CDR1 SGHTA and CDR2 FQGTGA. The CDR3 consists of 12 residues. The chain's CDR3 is CVSSLGGNEQFF. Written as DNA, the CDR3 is TGTGTCAGCAGCTTAGGAGGGAATGAGCAGTTCTTC.

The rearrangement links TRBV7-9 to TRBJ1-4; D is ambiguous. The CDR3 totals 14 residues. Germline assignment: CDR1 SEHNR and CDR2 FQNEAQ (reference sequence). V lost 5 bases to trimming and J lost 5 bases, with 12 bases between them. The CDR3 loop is CASSPDGPNEKLFF. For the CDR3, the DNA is TGTGCCAGCAGCCCGGACGGACCGAATGAAAAACTGTTTTTT.

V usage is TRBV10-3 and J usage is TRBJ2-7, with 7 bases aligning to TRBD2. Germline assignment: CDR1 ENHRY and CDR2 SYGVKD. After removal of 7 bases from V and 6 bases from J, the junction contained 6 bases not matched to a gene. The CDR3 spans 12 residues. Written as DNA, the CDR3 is TGTGCCATCACCAGGGAGGGCGGCGAGCAGTACTTC. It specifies CAITREGGEQYF.

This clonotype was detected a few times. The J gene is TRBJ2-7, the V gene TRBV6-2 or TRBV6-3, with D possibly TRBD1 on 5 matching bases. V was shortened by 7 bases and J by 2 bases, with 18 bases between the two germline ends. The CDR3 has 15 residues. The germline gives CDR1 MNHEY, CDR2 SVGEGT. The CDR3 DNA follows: TGTGCCAGCATGAACGACAGAGGAGTAACCTACGAGCAGTACTTC. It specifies CASMNDRGVTYEQYF.